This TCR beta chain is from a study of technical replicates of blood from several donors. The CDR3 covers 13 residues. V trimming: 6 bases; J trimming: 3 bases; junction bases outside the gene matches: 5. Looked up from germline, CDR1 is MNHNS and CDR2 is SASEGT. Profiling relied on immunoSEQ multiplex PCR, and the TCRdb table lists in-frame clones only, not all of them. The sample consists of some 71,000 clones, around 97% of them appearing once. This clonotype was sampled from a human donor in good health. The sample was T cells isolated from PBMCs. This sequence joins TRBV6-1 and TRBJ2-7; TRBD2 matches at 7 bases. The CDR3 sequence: CASRGGDNYEQYF. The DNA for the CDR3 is TGTGCCAGCAGGGGGGGGGATAACTACGAGCAGTACTTC.